Listed here is a single TCR beta chain. No antigen is known for it. The use of a sample-barcoded 5' primer and a J-beta primer mix characterized a second PCR of about 7 to 12 cycles. Researchers report that a template-switch adaptor with 12 random nucleotides tagged each cDNA molecule. Individual samples furnished no less than 2.5 million CDR3-containing paired-end reads apiece. TCRdb redid the calling of the 5' RACE reads with MiXCR, one entry per CDR3 protein. Of around 1,800,000 distinct CDR3 sequences listed, 35% to 50% were seen once; the top ten hold about 23%. The source of the sample is a study of blood T cells in healthy people across ages. Study results and caveats: Unsorted PBMCs blocked a conclusive comparison of naive and antigen-experienced cells. While age rose, TCR beta diversity per million T cells dropped in a roughly linear way.

The sequence came from a human donor in good health. The sample consisted of blood.

CDR3 coding DNA: TGCAGTGCCCCGAACCAAGCGGGGGGGCAAGATACGCAGTATTTT. It specifies CSAPNQAGGQDTQYF. The rearrangement uses TRBV20-1 and TRBJ2-3; TRBD2 agrees at 10 bases. This CDR3 spans 15 amino acids. Germline V gives CDR1 DFQATT, CDR2 SNEGSKA (reference sequence). The V segment lost 6 bases and the J segment 5 bases; nucleotides outside the gene matches: 11.